A selection of T cell receptor beta chains follows, all from one sample in a study of blood T cells in healthy people across ages. TCRdb itself ran the 5' RACE reads through MiXCR, one entry per CDR3 protein. In the table there are 1.5 million to 2 million distinct CDR3 sequences, around 35% of which are singletons. The sample was blood. All receptors derive from a woman aged 30 to 39 in good health. The CDR3 runs from the conserved cysteine through the conserved F or W. A D gene is named only where the DNA matches it firmly. Only some rows state a clone size, as once, few, many or a class for expanded clones.

J gene | clone size | V gene | D gene | CDR3 protein | CDR3 DNA
TRBJ1-2 | few | TRBV20-1 | - | CSGQSDGYTF | TGCAGCGGGCAAAGCGATGGCTACACCTTC
TRBJ2-5 | - | TRBV6-1 | - | CASIPAGTLGETQYF | TGTGCCAGCATCCCGGCGGGGACCCTGGGGGAGACCCAGTACTTC
TRBJ2-7 | - | TRBV5-1 | - | CASSLEPSPVQDEQYF | TGCGCCAGCAGCTTGGAACCCTCACCAGTACAAGACGAGCAGTACTTC
TRBJ2-1 | - | TRBV20-1 | TRBD2 | CSARGTMFEQFF | TGCAGTGCTAGGGGGACTATGTTTGAGCAGTTCTTC
TRBJ2-5 | many | TRBV10-3 | TRBD2 | CAISELAGGGETQYF | TGTGCCATCAGTGAACTAGCGGGAGGGGGTGAGACCCAGTACTTC
TRBJ2-5 | few | TRBV15 | - | CALKSRPTVETQYF | TGTGCCTTAAAGAGTAGGCCAACGGTGGAGACCCAGTACTTC
TRBJ2-3 | - | TRBV5-6 | TRBD1 | CASRGRDSVTDTQYF | TGTGCCAGCAGAGGCCGGGACAGCGTCACAGATACGCAGTATTTT
TRBJ2-3 | - | TRBV27 | TRBD1 | CASTGDRVGDTQYF | TGTGCCAGCACCGGAGACAGGGTGGGAGATACGCAGTATTTT
TRBJ2-7 | few | TRBV5-1 | - | CASSLVDSYYEQYF | TGCGCCAGCAGCTTGGTGGACTCTTACTACGAGCAGTACTTC
TRBJ1-4 | - | TRBV12-3/TRBV12-4 | - | CASSLGPEAGKLFF | TGTGCCAGCAGTTTGGGACCCGAGGCCGGAAAACTGTTTTTT
TRBJ1-1 | once | TRBV5-1 | - | CASSLRVTNTEAFF | TGCGCCAGCAGCTTGCGGGTCACCAACACTGAAGCTTTCTTT
TRBJ1-5 | few | TRBV28 | TRBD1 | CASRAQGNNQPQHF | TGTGCCAGCAGAGCACAGGGGAACAATCAGCCCCAGCATTTT
TRBJ1-1 | - | TRBV5-6 | - | CASSFGNEAFF | TGTGCCAGCAGCTTTGGGAACGAAGCTTTCTTT
TRBJ1-6 | - | TRBV5-5 | - | CASRRQGDNSPLHF | TGTGCCAGCAGACGGCAGGGTGACAATTCACCCCTCCACTTT
TRBJ2-6 | - | TRBV12-3/TRBV12-4 | - | CASSYRGGSGANVLTF | TGTGCCAGCAGTTATCGCGGAGGCTCTGGGGCCAACGTCCTGACTTTC
TRBJ2-5 | few | TRBV6-2/TRBV6-3 | - | CASSYALGSAPRVRETQYF | TGTGCCAGCAGTTACGCCCTCGGCTCGGCACCCAGGGTCAGAGAGACCCAGTACTTC
TRBJ2-3 | few | TRBV5-1 | TRBD2 | CASSFQRGETDTQYF | TGCGCCAGCAGCTTCCAGCGGGGGGAGACAGATACGCAGTATTTT
TRBJ1-6 | - | TRBV12-3/TRBV12-4 | - | CASKWGPGSPLHF | TGTGCCAGCAAATGGGGGCCGGGGTCACCCCTCCACTTT
TRBJ1-2 | once | TRBV3-1 | - | CASSQITTTGQHYGYTF | TGTGCCAGCAGCCAAATAACTACAACAGGACAGCACTATGGCTACACCTTC
TRBJ2-1 | few | TRBV24-1 | TRBD2 | CATSAGAGGFDEQFF | TGTGCCACCAGTGCGGGAGCGGGGGGATTCGATGAGCAGTTCTTC
TRBJ2-2 | few | TRBV30 | TRBD1 | CAWSLGTVGGELFF | TGTGCCTGGAGTCTCGGGACAGTTGGCGGGGAGCTGTTTTTT
TRBJ2-3 | - | TRBV28 | - | CASSGARTGNLDTQYF | TGTGCCAGCAGTGGGGCTCGGACCGGAAACTTGGATACGCAGTATTTT
TRBJ1-6 | - | TRBV7-2 | TRBD1 | CASSYLRQGGNSPLHF | TGTGCCAGCAGTTACCTAAGGCAGGGGGGAAATTCACCCCTCCACTTT
TRBJ2-3 | - | TRBV5-1 | - | CASSSDQAWDTQYF | TGCGCCAGCAGCAGCGACCAGGCGTGGGATACGCAGTATTTT
TRBJ1-2 | - | TRBV9 | - | CASSVDGGGILGYTF | TGTGCCAGCAGCGTAGATGGAGGGGGTATTCTTGGCTACACCTTC
TRBJ2-5 | few | TRBV20-1 | - | CSAPIKRSSETQYF | TGCAGTGCCCCTATTAAAAGGTCTTCGGAGACCCAGTACTTC
TRBJ2-7 | - | TRBV27 | TRBD1 | CASSLQTGASYEQYF | TGTGCCAGCAGTCTCCAGACAGGGGCGTCCTACGAGCAGTACTTC
TRBJ1-2 | - | TRBV7-8 | - | CASSLPRDPKGYGYTF | TGTGCCAGCAGCCTCCCCCGAGACCCAAAGGGCTATGGCTACACCTTC
TRBJ2-7 | few | TRBV7-9 | - | CASSLDRRLSDEQYF | TGTGCCAGCAGCTTAGATAGACGGCTCAGCGACGAGCAGTACTTC
TRBJ2-7 | few | TRBV6-5 | - | CASSNGQNYEQYF | TGTGCCAGCAGTAACGGACAGAACTACGAGCAGTACTTC
TRBJ2-3 | few | TRBV29-1 | TRBD1 | CSVEGGTGADTQYF | TGCAGCGTTGAAGGAGGGACAGGGGCAGATACGCAGTATTTT
TRBJ2-3 | few | TRBV20-1 | - | CSASRVNTDTQYF | TGCAGTGCTAGTAGGGTTAACACAGATACGCAGTATTTT
TRBJ2-1 | many | TRBV12-3/TRBV12-4 | - | CASSPRQYNEQFF | TGTGCCAGCAGTCCCCGACAGTACAATGAGCAGTTCTTC
TRBJ2-3 | - | TRBV27 | - | CASSSSTDPGTDTQYF | TGTGCCAGCAGTTCCTCGACAGACCCTGGGACAGATACGCAGTATTTT